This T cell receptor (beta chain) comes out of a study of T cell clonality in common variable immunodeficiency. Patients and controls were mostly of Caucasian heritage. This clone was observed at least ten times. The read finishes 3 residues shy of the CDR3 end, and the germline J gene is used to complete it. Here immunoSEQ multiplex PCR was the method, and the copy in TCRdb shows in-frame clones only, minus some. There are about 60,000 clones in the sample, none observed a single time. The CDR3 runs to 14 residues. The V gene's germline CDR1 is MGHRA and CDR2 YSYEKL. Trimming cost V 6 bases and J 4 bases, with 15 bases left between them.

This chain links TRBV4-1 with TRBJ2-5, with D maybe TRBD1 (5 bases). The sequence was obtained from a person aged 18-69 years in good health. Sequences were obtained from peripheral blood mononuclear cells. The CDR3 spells CASSRASGRETQYF. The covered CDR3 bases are TGCGCCAGCAGTCGTGCCTCAGGGCGAGAGACC.